This passage covers 20 T cell receptor beta chains from one sample sequenced in a study of graft-versus-host responses after intestinal transplantation (dated by TCRdb to the early 2020s). Library prep was done by the immunoSEQ multiplex PCR assay. Sourced from immuneACCESS, this table was stored by TCRdb with only in-frame sequences that have V and J called. A share of the clones is absent; for the studies checked, an unresolved V gene accounts for under half, and the remainder has no known explanation. Counted in this sample were some 15,000 clones; roughly 83% of them appeared once. The top ten hold 3.5% to 4% of the sample. Dithiothreitol, EDTA incubations and collagenase D digestion were used to isolate intraepithelial and lamina propria lymphocytes from graft specimens. The sample was ileum tissue, taken roughly 620 days after intestinal transplantation. Source of these receptors: a human patient who received an intestinal transplant, so some T cells may come from the graft donor.

The CDR3 here is CASSEGRRTGPLYGYTF. The CDR3 DNA reads as TGTGCCAGCAGTGAAGGAAGACGGACAGGGCCACTCTATGGCTACACCTTC. The V gene is TRBV2, the J gene TRBJ1-2; TRBD1 matches 8 bases. V gave up 1 base and J gave up 4 bases; unmatched junction bases: 11. Germline CDR1 and CDR2: SNHLY and FYNNEI. The CDR3 spans 17 residues.

V gene TRBV4-2 combines with J gene TRBJ1-5; 9 bases are a match to TRBD1. With V trimmed by 6 bases and J by 1 base, 13 bases remained unmatched. The CDR3 spans 18 residues. In germline, CDR1 is LGHNA, CDR2 YNFKEQ. The CDR3 DNA reads as TGTGCCAGCAGTTCCGGGACAGGGAAGCGAGAAAGCAATCAGCCCCAGCATTTT. The encoded protein is CASSSGTGKRESNQPQHF.

V is TRBV27 and J is TRBJ2-1, with TRBD1 matching 7 bases. The trim removed 7 bases at V and 4 bases at J, leaving 16 bases unmatched. CDR3 length equals 17 residues. Germline loops: CDR1 MNHEY, CDR2 SMNVEV (reference sequence). The DNA for the CDR3 is TGTGCCAGCATTCCCAATCTCCGGGACAGAGATTACAATGAGCAGTTCTTC. Protein product: CASIPNLRDRDYNEQFF.

The chain is built from TRBV11-3 and TRBJ1-2; possibly TRBD1 for D (5 bases). The CDR3 is 13 residues long. Germline V lookup: CDR1 SGHNT, CDR2 YENEEA. Trimming took 5 bases from V and 5 from J, leaving 12 bases between them. The CDR3 region is CASSSYRLYGYTF. CDR3 nucleotide sequence: TGTGCCAGCAGCAGCTACAGGTTATATGGCTACACCTTC.

The rearrangement joins TRBV29-1 to TRBJ1-1; 8 bases align to TRBD1. This CDR3 contains 13 residues. Germline loops: CDR1 SQVTM, CDR2 ANQGSEA. V was clipped by 6 bases and J by 7 bases; unmatched bases: 10. The CDR3 loop reads CSVQTGGSGEAFF. In DNA, the CDR3 is TGCAGCGTCCAAACAGGGGGTTCGGGTGAAGCTTTCTTT.

This clone was counted a few times. The genes are TRBV6-5 and TRBJ1-3; perhaps TRBD1 as D (6 bases). The CDR3 spans 15 residues. The germline V gene has CDR1 MNHEY and CDR2 SVGAGI. Trimming took 6 bases from V and 0 from J, leaving 12 bases between them. CDR3 coding DNA: TGTGCCAGCAGAAGGGACACCGACTCTGGAAACACCATATATTTT. Protein: CASRRDTDSGNTIYF.

The chain recombines TRBV15 with TRBJ2-2; D gene ambiguous. From germline, CDR1 is LNHNV and CDR2 YYDKDF (reference sequence). CDR3 size: 14 residues. V lost 8 bases, J lost 3 bases, and 13 bases lay in between. The CDR3 DNA sequence: TGTGCCACCTCTCCACCCCTTTACACCGGGGAGCTGTTTTTT. Protein: CATSPPLYTGELFF.

The chain combines TRBV27 with TRBJ1-6, with no clear D. CDR1 and CDR2 (germline): MNHEY, SMNVEV (reference sequence). Trimming left V 3 bases short and J 9 bases short, with 9 bases between. The CDR3 contains 13 residues. CDR3 sequence reads: CASSLGGSSPLHF. The DNA of the CDR3 is TGTGCCAGCAGTTTGGGAGGGAGTTCACCCCTCCACTTT.

The V and J genes are TRBV6-1 and TRBJ1-4; D uncertain. V was trimmed by 1 base and J by 2 bases, leaving 11 bases between them. CDR3 size: 16 residues. Germline CDR1 and CDR2: MNHNS and SASEGT. CDR3 coding DNA: TGTGCCAGCAGTGAAGTTCCGGGTCGGACTAATGAAAAACTGTTTTTT. Its protein is CASSEVPGRTNEKLFF.

This chain links TRBV7-2 with TRBJ1-5; 10 bases are shared with TRBD1. There are 16 residues in the CDR3. The V gene's germline CDR1 is SGHTA and CDR2 FQGNSA. The V segment lost 4 bases and the J segment 7 bases; nucleotides outside the gene matches: 10. The CDR3 region has the DNA TGTGCCAGCAGCTCCGGGACAGGGGCCCCGGGACAGCCCCAGCATTTT. Translation gives CASSSGTGAPGQPQHF.

The V call is TRBV2, the J call TRBJ1-1; no firm D call. CDR1 is SNHLY and CDR2 is FYNNEI in the germline V gene. The CDR3 has 11 residues. V shed 6 bases and J shed 3 bases, with 5 bases lying between them. Here the CDR3 reads CASSSDTEAFF. The CDR3 coding sequence is TGTGCCAGCAGCAGTGACACTGAAGCTTTCTTT.

The gene calls are TRBV7-2 and TRBJ1-2, with TRBD1 matching over 11 bases. The CDR3 length is 17 residues. CDR1 SGHTA and CDR2 FQGNSA come from the germline V gene. J lost 0 bases, V lost 0 bases, and 3 bases had no gene match. The CDR3 spells CASSLAGQGVPNYGYTF. CDR3 coding DNA: TGTGCCAGCAGCTTAGCGGGACAGGGGGTTCCTAACTATGGCTACACCTTC.

The rearrangement uses TRBV19 and TRBJ1-5; 7 bases are a match to TRBD1. The length of the CDR3 is 13 residues. Germline values: CDR1 LNHDA, CDR2 SQIVND (reference sequence). J lost 5 bases, V lost 10 bases, and 8 bases had no gene match. CDR3 nucleotides: TGTGCCACCCGACAGGGTTGGGATCAGCCCCAGCATTTT. Amino acids: CATRQGWDQPQHF.

The rearrangement joins TRBV9 to TRBJ1-2; no firm D call. Germline CDR1 SGDLS, CDR2 YYNGEE. This CDR3 comprises 16 residues. The V end was cut by 7 bases, the J end by 4 bases, with 23 bases between. This CDR3 is CASFIWYSRKIYGYTF. The CDR3 DNA reads TGTGCCAGCTTTATTTGGTACTCAAGAAAGATCTATGGCTACACCTTC.

The chain carries TRBV9 and TRBJ1-3, with 7 positions matching TRBD1. The V and J ends lost 0 bases and 0 bases, in that order; junction bases with no gene match: 6. The CDR3 is 17 amino acids. Looked up from germline, CDR1 is SGDLS and CDR2 is YYNGEE. CDR3 DNA: TGTGCCAGCAGCGTAGATGACAGGGCCGGCTCTGGAAACACCATATATTTT. This encodes CASSVDDRAGSGNTIYF. The full variable domain, completed using reference TRBV9 and TRBJ1-3, is DSGVTQTPKHLITATGQRVTLRCSPRSGDLSVYWYQQSLDQGLQFLIQYYNGEERAKGNILERFSAQQFPDLHSELNLSSLELGDSALYFCASSVDDRAGSGNTIYFGEGSWLTVV.

The chain has TRBV13 and TRBJ2-3, with 11 bases matching TRBD2. The CDR3 runs to 15 residues. V shed 5 bases, J shed 2 bases, and the junction held 3 bases outside the gene matches. Germline V gene sequence: CDR1 PRHDT, CDR2 FYEKMQ (reference sequence). This CDR3 is CASSQTSGDTDTQYF. The CDR3 nucleotides are TGTGCCAGCAGCCAGACTAGCGGGGACACAGATACGCAGTATTTT.

As concerns this clone: This specimen includes other DNA sequences encoding the same CDR3. The V gene is TRBV5-1, the J gene TRBJ2-7; TRBD1 aligns across 9 bases. Per germline, CDR1 SGHRS and CDR2 YFSETQ. Trimming removed 0 bases from V and 2 bases from J; junction bases left unmatched: 3. The CDR3 runs 15 residues. In nucleotides, the CDR3 is TGCGCCAGCAGCTTGGGTGGGACAGGGCCCTACGAGCAGTACTTC. Translating it yields CASSLGGTGPYEQYF. The whole variable domain, remainder taken from reference TRBV5-1 and TRBJ2-7, is KAGVTQTPRYLIKTRGQQVTLSCSPISGHRSVSWYQQTPGQGLQFLFEYFSETQRNKGNFPGRFSGRQFSNSRSEMNVSTLELGDSALYLCASSLGGTGPYEQYFGPGTRLTVT.

Only a few counts were recorded for this clone. V is TRBV7-9 and J is TRBJ1-4; D is uncertain. The germline V and J ends were trimmed by 4 bases and 7 bases, with 7 bases remaining between them. Germline CDR1 is SEHNR and CDR2 is FQNEAQ (reference sequence). The CDR3 runs to 12 residues. The CDR3 loop reads CASSSRSEKLFF. CDR3 DNA sequence: TGTGCCAGCAGCTCGCGGTCTGAAAAACTGTTTTTT.

This chain links TRBV25-1 with TRBJ2-3, with D perhaps TRBD1 (6 bases). V was pared by 5 bases and J by 4 bases, with 10 bases between. Per the germline V gene, CDR1 is MGHDK and CDR2 is SYGVNS. The CDR3 covers 13 residues. Here the CDR3 reads CASSRQGSDTQYF. DNA of the CDR3: TGTGCCAGCAGTCGTCAGGGGTCAGATACGCAGTATTTT.

The chain links TRBV4-1 to TRBJ1-1; D is ambiguous. This CDR3 is 14 amino acids long. CDR1 is MGHRA, CDR2 YSYEKL, per germline. The V and J ends lost 0 bases and 1 base respectively, with 6 bases between them. The CDR3 coding sequence is TGCGCCAGCAGCCAAGACCCGTGGAACACTGAAGCTTTCTTT. Translation: CASSQDPWNTEAFF.